Below are 2 T cell receptor beta chains sequenced from a single sample in a study of blood T cell repertoires in COVID-19. The protocol was immunoSEQ multiplex PCR, while the TCRdb copy is restricted to in-frame clones and leaves out a portion. The profile shows more than 250,000 clones, about 84% of them singletons. Sequences were obtained from peripheral blood. The receptors come from a woman aged 45 to 65 with acute or convalescent COVID-19.

The rearrangement links TRBV7-9 to TRBJ1-5; 7 bases fit TRBD1. CDR1 and CDR2 from the germline V gene are SEHNR and FQNEAQ (reference sequence). This CDR3 has 14 residues. J lost 7 bases, V lost 5 bases, and 8 bases had no gene match. The CDR3 protein is CASSNDRAGQPQHF. In DNA form, the CDR3 reads TGTGCCAGCAGCAATGACAGGGCGGGACAGCCCCAGCATTTT.

Here the CDR3 reads CASSLSPGLGGAFF. CDR3 sequence (DNA): TGTGCCAGCAGCTTGTCACCGGGTTTAGGGGGAGCTTTCTTT. J is TRBJ1-1 and V is TRBV7-9, with D possibly TRBD1 on 6 matching bases. The CDR3 is 14 amino acids. The V and J ends lost 3 bases and 10 bases respectively, with 18 bases between them. Germline V lookup: CDR1 SEHNR, CDR2 FQNEAQ (reference sequence).